A selection of T cell receptor beta chains follows, all from one sample in a study of T cells after yellow fever vaccination. Each CDR3 protein is one row after TCRdb ran MiXCR on the 5' RACE reads. The table records some 110,000 distinct CDR3 sequences, approximately 7.1% of them present only once. The material sequenced was CD4+ T cells sorted from PBMCs, taken about 41 days after the first yellow fever vaccination. These receptors came from a man in his late teens or twenties who received the YFV17D yellow fever vaccine. The CDR3 runs from the conserved cysteine through the conserved F or W. The D gene is left open where the match is weak. Size values are once, few and many counts, or a class for expanded clones, and some rows have none.

clone size	V gene	D gene	J gene	CDR3 DNA	CDR3 protein
NA	TRBV7-9	NA	TRBJ2-5	TGTGCCACCCGCCTACGCTCTGAGACCCAGTACTTC	CATRLRSETQYF
few	TRBV10-3	TRBD1	TRBJ1-2	TGTGCCATCCGCGGACAGGGGAACTATGGCTACACCTTC	CAIRGQGNYGYTF
many	TRBV3-1	NA	TRBJ1-4	TGTGCCAGCAGCCAAACCAGAGGCAAACTGTTTTTT	CASSQTRGKLFF
many	TRBV7-2	NA	TRBJ1-1	TGTGCCAGCAGCTTACAGGGGATGAACACTGAAGCTTTCTTT	CASSLQGMNTEAFF
many	TRBV7-3	TRBD1	TRBJ1-2	TGTGCCAGCAGCTCGGGACAGGGAGGCTACACCTTC	CASSSGQGGYTF
few	TRBV12-3/TRBV12-4	NA	TRBJ2-3	TGTGCCACCCAAGACTGGGGGACGGCGCAGTATTTT	CATQDWGTAQYF
many	TRBV5-1	NA	TRBJ2-1	TGCGCCAGCAGTCGGGGGAGATACAATGAGCAGTTCTTC	CASSRGRYNEQFF
many	TRBV5-1	NA	TRBJ2-7	TGCGCCAGCAGCGCAGGTGGAGAACTAAACGAGCAGTACTTC	CASSAGGELNEQYF
many	TRBV19	NA	TRBJ1-6	TGTGCCAGTAGTATTAGGAGCAGCCTCTCCGATTCACCCCTCCACTTT	CASSIRSSLSDSPLHF
many	TRBV6-1	NA	TRBJ1-3	TGTGCCAGCAGTGAACAGGGTGGAAACACCATATATTTT	CASSEQGGNTIYF
many	TRBV7-9	NA	TRBJ1-5	TGTGCCAGCAGCTTATATGAAAGCAATCAGCCCCAGCATTTT	CASSLYESNQPQHF
many	TRBV10-3	NA	TRBJ2-1	TGTGCCATCAGTGTGGGGATCACCTACAATGAGCAGTTCTTC	CAISVGITYNEQFF
few	TRBV5-1	NA	TRBJ2-2	TGCGCCAGCAGCTTGGGTACCGTAGACACCGGGGAGCTGTTTTTT	CASSLGTVDTGELFF
many	TRBV5-1	NA	TRBJ2-7	TGCGCCAGCAGCTCCGAGGGAAGCGAGCAGTACTTC	CASSSEGSEQYF
many	TRBV12-3/TRBV12-4	NA	TRBJ2-1	TGTGCCAGCAGTTTAAAAGGGGGATACAATGAGCAGTTCTTC	CASSLKGGYNEQFF
many	TRBV6-2/TRBV6-3	NA	TRBJ1-5	TGTGCCAGCAGTTGGACAGACCATCAGCCCCAGCATTTT	CASSWTDHQPQHF
many	TRBV5-1	TRBD2	TRBJ2-3	TGCGCCAGCAGCGGCGGGACTAGCGGATACACAGATACGCAGTATTTT	CASSGGTSGYTDTQYF
many	TRBV6-2/TRBV6-3	TRBD2	TRBJ2-2	TGTGCCAGCAGCCTCGAGGCGCGGGGGGTCAACACCGGGGAGCTGTTTTTT	CASSLEARGVNTGELFF
many	TRBV7-3	NA	TRBJ2-6	TGTGCCAGCAGGCCTTCTGGGGCCAACGTCCTGACTTTC	CASRPSGANVLTF
NA	TRBV20-1	TRBD2	TRBJ2-2	TGCTGTGCTACCGAGGCTCGCGGGGGAATAAACACCGGGGAGCTGTTTTTT	CCATEARGGINTGELFF
many	TRBV10-3	TRBD1	TRBJ2-3	TGTGCCATCAGTGACGCTGTCGGGACAGAAGGACCAGATACGCAGTATTTT	CAISDAVGTEGPDTQYF
few	TRBV5-4	NA	TRBJ2-2	TGTGCCAGCAGCTTGGTAGGAAACACCGGGGAGCTGTTTTTT	CASSLVGNTGELFF
many	TRBV7-9	TRBD1	TRBJ2-1	TGTGCCAGCAGCCTCAACCTTGGACAGGGGGCGTTCTTC	CASSLNLGQGAFF
many	TRBV12-3/TRBV12-4	NA	TRBJ1-2	TGTGCCAGCAGGCCCGACAGAATGCGTGGCTACACCTTC	CASRPDRMRGYTF
many	TRBV6-5	NA	TRBJ2-2	TGTGCCAGCAGTTGGAAGGGGGTGTACGCGAACACCGGGGAGCTGTTTTTT	CASSWKGVYANTGELFF
few	TRBV19	NA	TRBJ2-3	TGTGCCAGCCGGTCTACCCGCACAGATACGCAGTATTTT	CASRSTRTDTQYF
many	TRBV7-2	NA	TRBJ2-1	TGTGCCAGCAGCTTGGTCAGGGAGGAGCAGTTCTTC	CASSLVREEQFF
many	TRBV20-1	NA	TRBJ2-3	TGCAGTGCCGCAGGAAGCACAGATACGCAGTATTTT	CSAAGSTDTQYF
many	TRBV6-2/TRBV6-3	NA	TRBJ1-6	TGTGCCAGCAGTTACTCGAAGTCTAATAATTCACCCCTCCACTTT	CASSYSKSNNSPLHF
many	TRBV7-3	NA	TRBJ2-3	TGTGCCAGCAGCTTACTGGGGGTGGAGAGAAATACGCAGTATTTT	CASSLLGVERNTQYF
NA	TRBV5-1	NA	TRBJ1-1	TGCGCCAGCAGCTTGGGCTTAGTGCCCACTTACACTGAAGCTTTCTTT	CASSLGLVPTYTEAFF
many	TRBV9	NA	TRBJ2-5	TGTGCCAGCAGCGCAGATCAGATCGGGGAGACCCAGTACTTC	CASSADQIGETQYF